The clone carrying this TCR beta chain appeared a single time. The antigen is undetermined. Germline assignment: CDR1 MNHEY and CDR2 SMNVEV (reference sequence). With 7 bases removed from V and 7 bases from J, the gap between germline ends came to 22 bases. The CDR3 contains 15 residues. These data come from a study of blood T cells in healthy people across ages. For the study at large: In model experiments, template switching was able to capture about one barcoded beta molecule for every two T cells that were present.

PCR was performed a second time for about 7 to 12 cycles using a sample-barcoded 5' primer and a J-beta primer mix. Through a template-switch adaptor with 12 random nucleotides, each cDNA molecule received a tag. TCRdb passed the 5' RACE reads through MiXCR, listing each CDR3 protein once. The sample contains about 1 million distinct CDR3 sequences, 40% to 50% of which appear only once. Whole-study results and caveats: Higher diversity, along with more naive CD4+ cells, distinguished long-lived donors from aged donors.

The rearrangement links TRBV27 to TRBJ1-2, with no clear D. This receptor was obtained from a woman aged 55 to 70 in good health. Sequencing was carried out using blood. The CDR3: CASKVGSGYVAGYTF. As DNA, the CDR3 is TGTGCCAGCAAAGTCGGGTCGGGTTACGTTGCTGGCTACACCTTC.